Listed below are T cell receptor beta chains from one sample, sequenced in a study of control samples from healthy donors and cancer patients. TCRdb's table, derived via immunoSEQ multiplex PCR, lists solely in-frame clones and lacks some. The sample comprises tens of thousands of clones, 85% to 95% of which are singletons, and about 2.4% rests with the top ten. What was sequenced was blood. These receptors originate from a man younger than 45 in good health. Each CDR3 is given with its conserved first and last residue. Each record gives: J gene, clone size, D gene, V gene, CDR3 DNA, CDR3 protein. D genes are given only for firm matches. Size values are once, few and many counts, or a class for expanded clones, and some rows have none.

>TRBJ2-3|once|.|TRBV7-3
TGTGCCAGCAGCTTCAAGGGGGTGAGCACAGATACGCAGTATTTT
CASSFKGVSTDTQYF
>TRBJ2-1|.|.|TRBV9
TGTGCCAGCAGCGTAGGGGGTACGGATGAGCAGTTCTTC
CASSVGGTDEQFF
>TRBJ2-7|.|TRBD2|TRBV11-3
TGTGCCAGCATCCCGGGGGGACTAGACTACGAGCAGTACTTC
CASIPGGLDYEQYF
>TRBJ2-7|.|.|TRBV6-6
TGTGCCAGCAGTTACCTCCAAGTATCCTACGAGCAGTACTTC
CASSYLQVSYEQYF
>TRBJ2-5|.|.|TRBV7-2
TGTGCCAGCAGCTCGAGGAGGCTTGGGCTAGCGTTGTACCAAGAGACCCAGTACTTC
CASSSRRLGLALYQETQYF
>TRBJ2-1|.|TRBD2|TRBV9
TGTGCCAGCAGCGTAGGACTAGCTGAGACCTACAATGAGCAGTTCTTC
CASSVGLAETYNEQFF
>TRBJ2-7|.|.|TRBV28
TGTGCCAGCAGCGGGACGGCCTCCTACGAGCAGTACTTC
CASSGTASYEQYF
>TRBJ2-2|.|.|TRBV11-1
TGTGCCAGCAGCAAACAGGGTACCGGGGAGCTGTTTTTT
CASSKQGTGELFF
>TRBJ2-1|once|TRBD1|TRBV27
TGTGCCAGCAGTGGCAACAGGGGTAATGAGCAGTTCTTC
CASSGNRGNEQFF
>TRBJ2-7|.|.|TRBV3-1/TRBV3-2
TGTGCCAGCAGCCTTTCTCAACCCTCCTACGAGCAGTACTTC
CASSLSQPSYEQYF
>TRBJ2-7|.|TRBD1|TRBV7-3
TGTGCCAGCAGCCGGACAGGGTTTTCCTACGAGCAGTACTTC
CASSRTGFSYEQYF
>TRBJ1-6|once|.|TRBV4-1
TGCGCCAGCAGCCAAGAGGGTAATAATTCACCCCTCCACTTT
CASSQEGNNSPLHF
>TRBJ1-5|.|.|TRBV6-5
TGTGCCAGCAGTTACTTAGGGGGAGTTCAGCCCCAGCATTTT
CASSYLGGVQPQHF
>TRBJ2-7|.|TRBD2|TRBV28
TGTGCCAGCAGTCCCCTATTGACTAGCGGGCCCATGGGGGAGCAGTACTTC
CASSPLLTSGPMGEQYF
>TRBJ2-7|.|.|TRBV7-3
TGTGCCAGCAGCTCCACATCGGCTAGTTTCTTCGAGCAGTACTTC
CASSSTSASFFEQYF
>TRBJ2-2|.|.|TRBV5-6
TGTGCCAGCAGCTTGGTTCAGGGAAACGTAAGGGAGCTGTTTTTT
CASSLVQGNVRELFF
>TRBJ2-2|.|TRBD1|TRBV11-2
TGTGCCAGCAGCTCTGACAGGGCTGGGGAGCTGTTTTTT
CASSSDRAGELFF
>TRBJ2-5|.|.|TRBV11-2
TGTGCCAGCAGCCCAGTGGGGGGCCCGGCAGGGACCCAGTACTTC
CASSPVGGPAGTQYF
>TRBJ1-2|.|.|TRBV2
TGTGCCAGCAGTGTGGGGGGCAATGGCTACACCTTC
CASSVGGNGYTF
>TRBJ2-2|.|TRBD2|TRBV30
TGTGCCTGGAATCCGGGTAGCGGGTTGAACACCGGGGAGCTGTTTTTT
CAWNPGSGLNTGELFF
>TRBJ1-1|.|.|TRBV10-3
TGTGCCATGGGAGGGACTCCTACTGAAGCTTTCTTT
CAMGGTPTEAFF
>TRBJ1-6|.|.|TRBV28
TGTGCCAGCAGTTCCGCCGCACAGGGAACTAATTCACCCCTCCACTTT
CASSSAAQGTNSPLHF
>TRBJ2-7|.|.|TRBV2
TGTGCCAGCAATGACGGACGCTCCTACGAGCAGTACTTC
CASNDGRSYEQYF
>TRBJ2-7|.|.|TRBV30
TGTGCCTGGAGTGTGTTGGACCGTCTAGGCTACGAGCAGTACTTC
CAWSVLDRLGYEQYF
>TRBJ1-2|.|TRBD1|TRBV6-2/TRBV6-3
TGTGCCAGCAGTGTGACAGGGAGAGGTGGCTACACCTTC
CASSVTGRGGYTF
>TRBJ2-5|.|.|TRBV5-1
TGCGCCAGCAGCGCCCGAGGGTCGGAAACTCAAGAGACCCAGTACTTC
CASSARGSETQETQYF